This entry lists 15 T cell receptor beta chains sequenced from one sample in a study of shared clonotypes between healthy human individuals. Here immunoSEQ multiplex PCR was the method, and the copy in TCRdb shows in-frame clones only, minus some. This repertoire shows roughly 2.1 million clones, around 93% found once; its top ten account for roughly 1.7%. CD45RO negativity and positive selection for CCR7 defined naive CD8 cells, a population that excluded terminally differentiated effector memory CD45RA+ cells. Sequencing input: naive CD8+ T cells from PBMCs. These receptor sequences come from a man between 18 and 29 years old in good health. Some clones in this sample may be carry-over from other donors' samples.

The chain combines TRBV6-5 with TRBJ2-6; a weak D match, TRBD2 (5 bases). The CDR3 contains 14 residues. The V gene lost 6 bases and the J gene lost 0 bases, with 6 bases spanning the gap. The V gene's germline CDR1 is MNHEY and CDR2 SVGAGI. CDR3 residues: CASREDSGANVLTF. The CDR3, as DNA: TGTGCCAGCAGGGAGGACTCTGGGGCCAACGTCCTGACTTTC.

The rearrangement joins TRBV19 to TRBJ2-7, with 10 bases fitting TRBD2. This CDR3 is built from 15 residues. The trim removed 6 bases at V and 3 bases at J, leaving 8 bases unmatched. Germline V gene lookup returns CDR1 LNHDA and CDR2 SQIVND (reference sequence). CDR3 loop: CASSHILAGHYEQYF. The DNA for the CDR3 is TGTGCCAGTAGCCATATACTAGCGGGACACTACGAGCAGTACTTC.

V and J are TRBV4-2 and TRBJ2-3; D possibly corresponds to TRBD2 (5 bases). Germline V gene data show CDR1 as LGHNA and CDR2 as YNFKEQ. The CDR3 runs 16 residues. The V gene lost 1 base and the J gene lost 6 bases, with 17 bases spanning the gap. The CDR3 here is CASSQGAVLGEDTQYF. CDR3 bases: TGTGCCAGCAGCCAAGGGGCGGTTCTCGGGGAGGATACGCAGTATTTT.

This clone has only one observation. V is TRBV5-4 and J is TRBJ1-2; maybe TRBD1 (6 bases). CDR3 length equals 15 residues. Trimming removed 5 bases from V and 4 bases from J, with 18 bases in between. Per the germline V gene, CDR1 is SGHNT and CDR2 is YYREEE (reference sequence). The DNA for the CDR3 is TGTGCCAGCAGTTCAGATACAGGGCCGCTCTATGGCTACACCTTC. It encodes CASSSDTGPLYGYTF.

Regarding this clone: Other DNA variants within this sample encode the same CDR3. Here the CDR3 reads CASSLGLGYNEQFF. Written as DNA, the CDR3 is TGCGCCAGCAGCTTGGGGCTAGGCTACAATGAGCAGTTCTTC. The chain recombines TRBV5-1 with TRBJ2-1, with D unclear. Trimming removed 0 bases at V and 3 bases at J, with 7 bases between. Germline CDR1 SGHRS, CDR2 YFSETQ. CDR3 length: 14 amino acids.

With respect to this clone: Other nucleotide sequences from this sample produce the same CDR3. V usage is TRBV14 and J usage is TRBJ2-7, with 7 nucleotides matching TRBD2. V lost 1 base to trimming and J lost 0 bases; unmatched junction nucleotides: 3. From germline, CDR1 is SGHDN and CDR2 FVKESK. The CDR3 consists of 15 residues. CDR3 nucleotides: TGTGCCAGCAGCCAAGGTCTAGCGGCCTCCTACGAGCAGTACTTC. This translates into CASSQGLAASYEQYF. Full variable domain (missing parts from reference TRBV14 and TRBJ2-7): EAGVTQFPSHSVIEKGQTVTLRCDPISGHDNLYWYRRVMGKEIKFLLHFVKESKQDESGMPNNRFLAERTGGTYSTLKVQPAELEDSGVYFCASSQGLAASYEQYFGPGTRLTVT.

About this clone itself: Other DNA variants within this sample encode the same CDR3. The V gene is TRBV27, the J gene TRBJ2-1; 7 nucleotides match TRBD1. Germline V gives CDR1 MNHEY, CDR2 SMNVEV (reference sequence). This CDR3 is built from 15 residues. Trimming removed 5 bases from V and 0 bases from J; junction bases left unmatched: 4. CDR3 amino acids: CASSPQGSSYNEQFF. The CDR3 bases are TGTGCCAGCAGTCCACAGGGGAGCTCCTACAATGAGCAGTTCTTC.

CDR3: CASSNSQAIEQYF. The CDR3 DNA reads as TGTGCCAGCAGCAACTCACAGGCTATCGAGCAGTACTTC. The chain joins TRBV5-6 to TRBJ2-7, with D possibly being TRBD1 (5 bases). The CDR3 spans 13 residues. V lost 4 bases to trimming and J lost 6 bases, with 14 bases between them. From germline, CDR1 is SGHDT and CDR2 YYEEEE. Filled out from reference TRBV5-6 and TRBJ2-7, the complete variable domain reads DAGVTQSPTHLIKTRGQQVTLRCSPKSGHDTVSWYQQALGQGPQFIFQYYEEEERQRGNFPDRFSGHQFPNYSSELNVNALLLGDSALYLCASSNSQAIEQYFGPGTRLTVT.

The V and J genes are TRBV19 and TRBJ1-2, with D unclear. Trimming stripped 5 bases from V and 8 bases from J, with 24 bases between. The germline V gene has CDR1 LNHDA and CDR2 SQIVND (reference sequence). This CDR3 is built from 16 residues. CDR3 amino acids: CASSPTPGEGWRGYTF. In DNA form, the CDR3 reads TGTGCCAGTAGTCCAACCCCGGGCGAGGGATGGCGGGGCTACACCTTC.

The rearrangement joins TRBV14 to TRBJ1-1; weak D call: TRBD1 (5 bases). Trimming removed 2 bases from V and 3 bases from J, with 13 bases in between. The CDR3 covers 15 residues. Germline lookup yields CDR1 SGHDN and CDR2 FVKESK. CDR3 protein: CASSQMKGIYTEAFF. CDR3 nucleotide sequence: TGTGCCAGCAGCCAAATGAAGGGGATCTACACTGAAGCTTTCTTT.

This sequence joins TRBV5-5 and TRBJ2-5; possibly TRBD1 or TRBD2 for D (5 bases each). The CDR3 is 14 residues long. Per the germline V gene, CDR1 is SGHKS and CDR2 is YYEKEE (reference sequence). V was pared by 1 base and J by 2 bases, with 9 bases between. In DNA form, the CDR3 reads TGTGCCAGCAGCTTGTGGGGACCTCAAGAGACCCAGTACTTC. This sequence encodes CASSLWGPQETQYF.

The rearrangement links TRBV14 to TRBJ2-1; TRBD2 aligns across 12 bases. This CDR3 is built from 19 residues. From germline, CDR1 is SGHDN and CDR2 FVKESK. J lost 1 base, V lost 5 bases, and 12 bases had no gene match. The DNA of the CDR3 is TGTGCCAGCAGCAGGCTTCGGGCTAGCGGGAGGGTATCCTACAATGAGCAGTTCTTC. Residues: CASSRLRASGRVSYNEQFF.

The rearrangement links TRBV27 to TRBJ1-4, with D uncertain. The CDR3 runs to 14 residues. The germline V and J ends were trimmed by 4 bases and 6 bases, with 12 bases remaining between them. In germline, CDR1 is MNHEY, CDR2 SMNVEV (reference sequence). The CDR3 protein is CASSSVGSHEKLFF. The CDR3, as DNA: TGTGCCAGCAGTTCTGTGGGGTCTCATGAAAAACTGTTTTTT.

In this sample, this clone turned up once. CDR3: CASSEGRGPRGNTIYF. CDR3 DNA: TGTGCCAGCAGTGAAGGGCGGGGCCCCCGTGGAAACACCATATATTTT. This chain links TRBV6-1 with TRBJ1-3, with a tentative D call TRBD1 (5 bases). V lost 1 base and J 3 bases, leaving 13 bases between the germline ends. This CDR3 spans 16 amino acids. CDR1 and CDR2 (germline): MNHNS, SASEGT.

The DNA of the CDR3 is TGCGCCAGCAGTGAGAGGGGAGCGGGAGGGGGGTACGAGCAGTACTTC. Protein sequence: CASSERGAGGGYEQYF. The genes are TRBV10-2 and TRBJ2-7; 10 bases fit TRBD2. This CDR3 is built from 16 residues. J was trimmed by 4 bases and V by 2 bases; bases with no gene match: 8. CDR1 and CDR2 (germline): WSHSY, SAAADI.